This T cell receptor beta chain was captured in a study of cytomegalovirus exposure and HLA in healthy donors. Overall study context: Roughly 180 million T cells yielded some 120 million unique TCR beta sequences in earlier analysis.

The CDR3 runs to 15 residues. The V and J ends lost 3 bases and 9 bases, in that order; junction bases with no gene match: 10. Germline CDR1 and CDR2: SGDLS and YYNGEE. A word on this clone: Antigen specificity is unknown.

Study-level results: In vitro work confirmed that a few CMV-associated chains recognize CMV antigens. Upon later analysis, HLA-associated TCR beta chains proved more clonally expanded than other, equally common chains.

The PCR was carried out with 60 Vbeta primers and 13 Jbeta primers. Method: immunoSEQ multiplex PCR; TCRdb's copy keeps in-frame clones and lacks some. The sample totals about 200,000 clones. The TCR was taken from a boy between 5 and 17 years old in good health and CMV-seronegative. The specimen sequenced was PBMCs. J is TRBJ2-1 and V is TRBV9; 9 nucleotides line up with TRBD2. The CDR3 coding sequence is TGTGCCAGCAGCGCCCTCCCCGGCGGGGGGGGTGAGCAGTTCTTC. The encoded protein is CASSALPGGGGEQFF. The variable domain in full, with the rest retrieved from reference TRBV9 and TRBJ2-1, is DSGVTQTPKHLITATGQRVTLRCSPRSGDLSVYWYQQSLDQGLQFLIQYYNGEERAKGNILERFSAQQFPDLHSELNLSSLELGDSALYFCASSALPGGGGEQFFGPGTRLTVL.